This TCR beta chain was profiled in a study of T-cell memory formation after mild COVID-19. Study at large: Largely, the TCR clusters proved donor specific.

There are 14 residues in the CDR3. Germline CDR1 reads SEHNR; CDR2 reads FQNEAQ (reference sequence). The V and J ends lost 5 bases and 4 bases respectively, with 13 bases between them. This clonotype turned up a few times. Its antigen is unknown. Sample barcodes and UMIs were carried by the TCR alpha and TCR beta cDNA libraries that 5'RACE generated with constant-segment primers. TCRdb itself ran the 5' RACE reads through MiXCR, one entry per CDR3 protein. The profile shows 300,000 or so distinct CDR3 sequences, 15% to 20% of them singletons. Overall study findings and caveats: Pre-infection memory contained some responding clones, which suggested that cross-reactive memory had joined. Clones that contracted from day 15 to 85 had balanced CD4/CD8; later expanders were CD4+ biased.

The receptor comes from a man in his late teens or twenties who had mild COVID-19 (a few samples of this study predate the infection). Cell type and time point are not known. The J gene is TRBJ2-3, the V gene TRBV7-9; D is ambiguous. Sequencing was performed on PBMCs or a T cell subset sorted from them (not recorded which). The CDR3: CASSLVGFPDTQYF. The CDR3 DNA reads TGTGCCAGCAGCCTCGTCGGGTTCCCAGATACGCAGTATTTT.